The rows below give T cell receptor beta chains drawn from one sample of a study of radiotherapy plus CTLA-4 blockade in lung cancer. Measured with immunoSEQ multiplex PCR; TCRdb has only the in-frame clones, and not every one. Among tens of thousands of clones, 60% to 80% were seen once, and the ten largest hold around a sixth. The sample in question was peripheral blood, obtained from a patient treated with radiotherapy plus ipilimumab. The receptor source for this set is a human donor with non-small cell lung cancer whose response to radiotherapy plus ipilimumab could not be evaluated. Some clones in this sample may be carry-over from other donors' samples. Each CDR3 is given with its conserved first and last residue. D genes are given only for firm matches.

TRBV9,NA,TRBJ2-7,CASSVGLNEQYF
TRBV7-8,TRBD2,TRBJ2-6,CASSKGSGLAGDSGANVLTF
TRBV7-2,TRBD1,TRBJ2-7,CASSADRAHEQYF
TRBV19,NA,TRBJ2-3,CASSTRTALGADTQYF
TRBV9,TRBD2,TRBJ2-5,CASSAFRGGGKETQYF
TRBV10-3,TRBD2,TRBJ2-7,CATTSGGANYEQYF
TRBV29-1,NA,TRBJ2-7,CSVEGENLPYEQYF
TRBV4-1,TRBD2,TRBJ2-5,CASSQPGLAGGSVETQYF
TRBV11-2,TRBD2,TRBJ2-1,CASSLDTSVNEQFF
TRBV19,NA,TRBJ1-5,CASSMATGGNQPQHF
TRBV6-5,TRBD2,TRBJ2-3,CASSSTSGGRTDTQYF
TRBV5-1,NA,TRBJ1-1,CASPWRGTEAFF
TRBV28,NA,TRBJ2-7,CASSTTINEQYF
TRBV28,NA,TRBJ1-4,CASSLADEKLFF
TRBV11-3,NA,TRBJ1-1,CASSYRANTEAFF
TRBV18,TRBD2,TRBJ2-2,CASSLAGGTNTGELFF
TRBV4-2,NA,TRBJ2-5,CASSQGEGGARTQYF
TRBV5-4,TRBD1,TRBJ2-7,CASSDRDRGRPYEQYF
TRBV27,TRBD1,TRBJ2-2,CASSLADRAGELFF
TRBV30,TRBD1,TRBJ1-1,CAWSGDRNTEAFF
TRBV11-2,NA,TRBJ2-3,CASSLFSGTDTQYF
TRBV5-1,TRBD1,TRBJ1-6,CASSPGQGGWNSPLHF
TRBV6-5,NA,TRBJ1-2,CASSPQGFAGYTF
TRBV6-5,TRBD1,TRBJ1-2,CASSRPTGTGYGYTF
TRBV28,NA,TRBJ1-6,CASSLGGVGSPLHF
TRBV28,NA,TRBJ2-1,CASSLDLSSYNEQFF
TRBV15,NA,TRBJ1-1,CATSRVKNTEAFF
TRBV2,TRBD1,TRBJ1-2,CASSEAGTGGGYTF
TRBV28,TRBD1,TRBJ2-7,CASSFPQGALPLYEQYF
TRBV27,TRBD2,TRBJ2-7,CASSSGLAGPHEQYF
TRBV19,NA,TRBJ2-5,CASSRTVQETQYF